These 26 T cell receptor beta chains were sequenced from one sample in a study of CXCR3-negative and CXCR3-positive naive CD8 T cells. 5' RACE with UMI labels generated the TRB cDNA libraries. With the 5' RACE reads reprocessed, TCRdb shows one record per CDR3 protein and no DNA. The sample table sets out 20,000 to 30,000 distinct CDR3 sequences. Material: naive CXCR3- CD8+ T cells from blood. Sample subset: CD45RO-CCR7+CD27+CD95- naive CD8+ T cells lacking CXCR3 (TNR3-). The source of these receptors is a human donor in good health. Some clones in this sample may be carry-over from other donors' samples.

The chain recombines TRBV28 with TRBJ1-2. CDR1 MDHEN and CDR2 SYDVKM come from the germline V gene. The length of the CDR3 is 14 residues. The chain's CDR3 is CASSLWAELYGYTF.

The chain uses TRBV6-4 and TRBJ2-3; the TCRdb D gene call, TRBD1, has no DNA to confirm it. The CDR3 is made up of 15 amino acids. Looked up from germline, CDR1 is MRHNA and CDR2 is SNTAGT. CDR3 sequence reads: CASSDGQGSTDTQYF.

The CDR3 loop reads CASSASSGTPTYEQYF. The V call is TRBV9, the J call TRBJ2-7; without DNA, the TCRdb call of TRBD1 cannot be checked. From germline, CDR1 is SGDLS and CDR2 YYNGEE. This CDR3 is built from 16 residues. The whole variable domain, remainder taken from reference TRBV9 and TRBJ2-7, is DSGVTQTPKHLITATGQRVTLRCSPRSGDLSVYWYQQSLDQGLQFLIQYYNGEERAKGNILERFSAQQFPDLHSELNLSSLELGDSALYFCASSASSGTPTYEQYFGPGTRLTVT.

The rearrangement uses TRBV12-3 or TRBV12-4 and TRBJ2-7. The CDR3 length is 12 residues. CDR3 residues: CASSPGTYEQYF.

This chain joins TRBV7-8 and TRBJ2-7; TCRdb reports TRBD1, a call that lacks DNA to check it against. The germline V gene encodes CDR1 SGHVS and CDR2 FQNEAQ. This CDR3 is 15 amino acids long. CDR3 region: CASRLQGAVNYEQYF.

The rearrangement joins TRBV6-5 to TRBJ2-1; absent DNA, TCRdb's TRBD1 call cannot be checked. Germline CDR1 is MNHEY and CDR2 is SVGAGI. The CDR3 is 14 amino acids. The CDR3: CASSYLFSGDKQFF.

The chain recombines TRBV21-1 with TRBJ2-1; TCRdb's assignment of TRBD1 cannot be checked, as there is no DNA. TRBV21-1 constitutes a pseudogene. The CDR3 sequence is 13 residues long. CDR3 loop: CASSPGQGAEQFF.

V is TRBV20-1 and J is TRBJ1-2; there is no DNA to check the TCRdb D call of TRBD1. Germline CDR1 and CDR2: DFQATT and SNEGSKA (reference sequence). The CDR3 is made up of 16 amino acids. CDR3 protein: CSARERWTGGLWGYTF.

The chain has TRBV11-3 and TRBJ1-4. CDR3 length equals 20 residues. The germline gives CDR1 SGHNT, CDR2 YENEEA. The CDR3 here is CASSLDLTYHQSITNEKLFF.

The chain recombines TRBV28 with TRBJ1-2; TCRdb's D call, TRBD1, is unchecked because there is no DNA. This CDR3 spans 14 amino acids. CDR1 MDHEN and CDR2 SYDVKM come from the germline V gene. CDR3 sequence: CASSLRTGGNGYTF.

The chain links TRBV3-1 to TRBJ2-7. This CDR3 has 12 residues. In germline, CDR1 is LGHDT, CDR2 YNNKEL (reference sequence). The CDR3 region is CASSQEMDEQYF.

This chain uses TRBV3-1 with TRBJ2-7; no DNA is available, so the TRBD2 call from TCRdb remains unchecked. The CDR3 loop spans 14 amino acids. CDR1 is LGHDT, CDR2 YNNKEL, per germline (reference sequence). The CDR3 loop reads CASSPGLGSYEQYF.

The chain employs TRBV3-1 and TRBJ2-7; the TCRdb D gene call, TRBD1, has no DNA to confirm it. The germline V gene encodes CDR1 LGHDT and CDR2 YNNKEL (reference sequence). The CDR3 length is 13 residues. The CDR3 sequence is CASSQDRGYEQYF.

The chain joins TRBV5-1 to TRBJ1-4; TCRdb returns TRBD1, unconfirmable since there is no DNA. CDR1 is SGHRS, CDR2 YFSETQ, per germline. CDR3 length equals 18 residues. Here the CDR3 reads CASSLFQGITATNEKLFF.

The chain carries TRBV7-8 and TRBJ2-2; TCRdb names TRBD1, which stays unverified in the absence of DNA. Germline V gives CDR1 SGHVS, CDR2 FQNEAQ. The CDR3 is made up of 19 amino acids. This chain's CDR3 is CASSAMSLLRLRDPPRLFF. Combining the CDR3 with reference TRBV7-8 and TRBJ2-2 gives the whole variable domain GAGVSQSPRYKVAKRGQDVALRCDPISGHVSLFWYQQALGQGPEFLTYFQNEAQLDKSGLPSDRFFAERPEGSVSTLKIQRTQQEDSAVYLCASSAMSLLRLRDPPRLFFGEGSRLTVL.

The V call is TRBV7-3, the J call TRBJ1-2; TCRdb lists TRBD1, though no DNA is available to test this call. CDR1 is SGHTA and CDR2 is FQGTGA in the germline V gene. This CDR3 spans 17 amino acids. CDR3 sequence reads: CASSLTATGGVHNGYTF.

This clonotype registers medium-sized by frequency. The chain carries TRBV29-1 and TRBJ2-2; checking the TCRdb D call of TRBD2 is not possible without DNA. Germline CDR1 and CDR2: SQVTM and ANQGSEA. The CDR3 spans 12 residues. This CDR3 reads CSVLTGLGELFF.

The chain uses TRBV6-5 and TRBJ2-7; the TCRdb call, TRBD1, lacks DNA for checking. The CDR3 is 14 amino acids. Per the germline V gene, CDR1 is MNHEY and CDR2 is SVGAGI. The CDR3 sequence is CASRTGTGGYEQYF.

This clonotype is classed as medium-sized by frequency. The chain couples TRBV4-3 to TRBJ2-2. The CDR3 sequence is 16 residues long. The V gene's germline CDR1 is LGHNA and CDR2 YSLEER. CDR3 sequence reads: CASSQDRRLVTGELFF.

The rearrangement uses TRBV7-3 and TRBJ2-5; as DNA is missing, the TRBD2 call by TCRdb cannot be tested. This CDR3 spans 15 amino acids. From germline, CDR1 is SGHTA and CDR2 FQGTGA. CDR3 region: CASSPGLARQETQYF.

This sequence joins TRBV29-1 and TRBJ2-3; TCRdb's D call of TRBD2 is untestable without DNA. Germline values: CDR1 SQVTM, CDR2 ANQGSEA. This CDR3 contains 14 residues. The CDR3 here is CSVILAGGPDTQYF.

CDR3 residues: CASSRGGAWSF. The J gene is TRBJ2-4, the V gene TRBV6-2 or TRBV6-3; no DNA is available, so the TRBD2 call from TCRdb remains unchecked. Germline CDR1 MNHEY, CDR2 SVGEGT. This CDR3 is built from 11 residues.

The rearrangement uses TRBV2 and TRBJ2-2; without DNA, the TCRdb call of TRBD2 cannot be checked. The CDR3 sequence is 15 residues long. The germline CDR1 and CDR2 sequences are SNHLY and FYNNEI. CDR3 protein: CATQRRDSPTGELFF.

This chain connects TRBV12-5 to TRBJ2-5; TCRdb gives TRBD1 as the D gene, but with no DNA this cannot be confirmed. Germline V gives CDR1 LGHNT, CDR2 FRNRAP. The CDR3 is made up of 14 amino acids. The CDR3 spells CASAERDGEETQYF.

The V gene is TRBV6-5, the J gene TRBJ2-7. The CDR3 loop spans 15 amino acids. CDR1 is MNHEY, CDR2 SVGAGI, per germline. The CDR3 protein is CASSYDTGSSYEQYF.

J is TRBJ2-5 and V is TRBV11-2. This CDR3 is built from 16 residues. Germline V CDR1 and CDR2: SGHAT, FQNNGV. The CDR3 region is CASSLTEYNPQETQYF.